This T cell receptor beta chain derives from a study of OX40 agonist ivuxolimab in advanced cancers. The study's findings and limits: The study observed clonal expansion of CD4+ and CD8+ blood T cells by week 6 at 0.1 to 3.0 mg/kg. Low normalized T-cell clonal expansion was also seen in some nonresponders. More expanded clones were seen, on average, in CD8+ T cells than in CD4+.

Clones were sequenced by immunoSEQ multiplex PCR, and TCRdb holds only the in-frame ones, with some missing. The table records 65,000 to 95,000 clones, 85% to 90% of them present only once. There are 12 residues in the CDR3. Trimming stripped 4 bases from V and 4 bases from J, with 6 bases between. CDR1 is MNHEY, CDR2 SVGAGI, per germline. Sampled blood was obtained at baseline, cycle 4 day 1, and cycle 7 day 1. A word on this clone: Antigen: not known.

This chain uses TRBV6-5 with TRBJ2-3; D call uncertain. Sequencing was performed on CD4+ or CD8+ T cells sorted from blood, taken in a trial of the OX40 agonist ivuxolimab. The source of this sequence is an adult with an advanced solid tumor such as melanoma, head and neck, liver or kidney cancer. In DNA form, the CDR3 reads TGTGCCAGCAGTTCGAACCCAGATACGCAGTATTTT. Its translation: CASSSNPDTQYF.